This entry is about one T cell receptor (beta chain). In the study's own analysis: Reference gene primer amplification gave nucleated cell count estimates. The protocol was immunoSEQ multiplex PCR, while the TCRdb copy is restricted to in-frame clones and leaves out a portion. V, J and clone size are taken as reported in that table, and D and trimming were inferred from the DNA itself. This sample yields about 160,000 clones, of which 81% are seen a single time; roughly 5% belongs to the top ten. This sample was included in a study of blood T cell repertoires in COVID-19. Study information: Some COVID-19 samples were acute and others convalescent; all came from the United States, Italy and Spain.

Living in 24 US areas, the participants were between about 18 and 100 years of age. Cohort allocation depended upon clinical history that participants reported. This CDR3 has 16 amino acids. Trimming at V came to 2 bases and at J to 3 bases, leaving 6 bases not matched to a gene. Germline V gives CDR1 MNHNS, CDR2 SASEGT. The TCR comes from a woman aged 40 to 50 with acute COVID-19. The chain couples TRBV6-1 to TRBJ1-5, with 8 positions matching TRBD1. The sequenced material came from PBMCs or T cells enriched from blood (not recorded which). The CDR3 coding sequence is TGTGCCAGCAGTGAACAGGGGGCCTCCTTCAATCAGCCCCAGCATTTT. It codes for CASSEQGASFNQPQHF.